Listed below are T cell receptor beta chains from one sample, sequenced in a study of T cells in Graves' hyperthyroidism and ophthalmopathy. TCRdb recomputed calls from the multiplex PCR reads with MiXCR, one row per CDR3 protein. The sample records 560,000 or so distinct CDR3 sequences, 46% being singletons. Material for sequencing was peripheral blood or thyroid tissue (not recorded which). The receptors come from a woman aged 18-30 years with Graves' hyperthyroidism. The CDR3 runs from the conserved cysteine through the conserved F or W. D genes are given only for firm matches. Clone size, where shown, is once, few, many, or a class for clones that have expanded.

len,d_gene,j_gene,abundance,v_gene,CDR3nt,CDR3aa
14,-,TRBJ2-7,-,TRBV7-8,TGTGCCAGCAGCTTTGGACAGACCTCCTACGAGCAGTACTTC,CASSFGQTSYEQYF
15,TRBD2,TRBJ2-7,-,TRBV20-1,TGCAGTGCTAGAGCCCCCCGTAGCGGGAGCTACGAGCAGTACTTC,CSARAPRSGSYEQYF
13,-,TRBJ1-1,many,TRBV24-1,TGTGCCACCAGCAGAGGGGCGAACACTGAAGCTTTCTTT,CATSRGANTEAFF
13,-,TRBJ1-2,few,TRBV14,TGTGCCAGCAGCCAAGAACATAACTATGGCTACACCTTC,CASSQEHNYGYTF
15,TRBD2,TRBJ2-7,few,TRBV20-1,TGCAGTGCTGCCGCACCTAGCGGGAGGGCCTACGAGCAGTACTTC,CSAAAPSGRAYEQYF
16,TRBD2,TRBJ2-5,-,TRBV20-1,TGCAGTGCTCCCGGGACTAGCGGGGCCTCGGTAGAGACCCAGTACTTC,CSAPGTSGASVETQYF
14,TRBD2,TRBJ2-7,-,TRBV7-9,TGTGCCAGCAGAACTAGCGGGAGGAAGGACGAGCAGTACTTC,CASRTSGRKDEQYF
15,TRBD1,TRBJ2-7,once,TRBV2,TGTGCCAGCAGGGTAACAGGGACAGGGCCTTGGGAGCAGTACTTC,CASRVTGTGPWEQYF
12,-,TRBJ1-2,many,TRBV29-1,TGCAGCGTTAGGGCAGGGGACTATGGCTACACCTTC,CSVRAGDYGYTF
14,-,TRBJ1-1,-,TRBV2,TGTGCCAGCAGCTTGGGGCGGGGGTTCACTGAAGCTTTCTTT,CASSLGRGFTEAFF
14,-,TRBJ1-4,many,TRBV7-9,TGTGCCAGCAGAACCGGAACTACGAATGAAAAACTGTTTTTT,CASRTGTTNEKLFF
15,-,TRBJ1-2,-,TRBV5-1,TGCGCCAGCAGCTTGGCCGGAGGGGGGCAAGATGGCTACACCTTC,CASSLAGGGQDGYTF
14,-,TRBJ2-5,-,TRBV7-4,TGTGCCAGCAGCCAAGGTAACATCCAAGAGACCCAGTACTTC,CASSQGNIQETQYF
14,-,TRBJ1-2,few,TRBV25-1,TGTGCCAGCAGTGACCCAGGGGCGAACTATGGCTACACCTTC,CASSDPGANYGYTF
15,-,TRBJ1-1,few,TRBV7-9,TGTGCCAGCAGCTTTCCGGCCAGTCTGAACACTGAAGCTTTCTTT,CASSFPASLNTEAFF
16,TRBD2,TRBJ2-5,-,TRBV2,TGTGCCAGCAGTCTTGGGACTAGCGGGACCCAAGAGACCCAGTACTTC,CASSLGTSGTQETQYF
15,-,TRBJ2-7,-,TRBV5-1,TGCGCCAGCAGCCAAGATTATGTGCGTACCTACGAGCAGTACTTC,CASSQDYVRTYEQYF
15,TRBD1,TRBJ2-7,-,TRBV7-2,TGTGCCAGCACCCTACTTGGGGCAGGGGGCGGCGAGCAGTACTTC,CASTLLGAGGGEQYF
13,-,TRBJ1-5,-,TRBV12-3/TRBV12-4,TGTGCCAGCAGTTTACGCAGGGATCAGCCCCAGCATTTT,CASSLRRDQPQHF
19,-,TRBJ2-6,-,TRBV24-1,TGTGCCACCAGTGAACATAACAGGCAGGGTAACACCGGGGCCAACGTCCTGACTTTC,CATSEHNRQGNTGANVLTF
13,-,TRBJ1-2,-,TRBV7-2,TGTGCCAGCAGCCTGCGGGTCTTCTATGGCTACACCTTC,CASSLRVFYGYTF
15,-,TRBJ2-5,many,TRBV11-3,TGTGCCAGCAGCCCAGGGACCCAGGGGCGGGAGACCCAGTACTTC,CASSPGTQGRETQYF
14,TRBD1,TRBJ1-2,many,TRBV20-1,TGCAGTGCTACTCCAACAGGGGGGGTTGGAGGCTACACCTTC,CSATPTGGVGGYTF
12,TRBD1,TRBJ2-7,-,TRBV24-1,TGTGCTACTGGCGGACAGGCCTACGAGCAGTACTTC,CATGGQAYEQYF
8,-,TRBJ2-7,-,TRBV29-1,TGCAGCGTTACCGAGCAGTACTTC,CSVTEQYF
15,-,TRBJ2-7,-,TRBV11-1,TGTGCCAGCAGCATCAAAGGCAGGAAGACTTACGAGCAGTACTTC,CASSIKGRKTYEQYF
14,TRBD1,TRBJ2-7,many,TRBV5-1,TGCGCCAGCAGCCGGGGACAGGAGTCCTACGAGCAGTACTTC,CASSRGQESYEQYF